This TCR beta chain originates from a study of shared clonotypes between healthy human individuals. Study-wide background: The donor pool was made up of two women and three men aged 18 to 49. Whole-study results and caveats: Only blood was sampled, and tissue TCR repertoires likely differ from blood ones. Naive subsets, compared against memory subsets, generally had larger estimated richness values.

Profiled with immunoSEQ multiplex PCR; TCRdb holds only in-frame clones, not every one. The table has 300,000 to 400,000 clones, roughly 84% seen once; the top ten hold 15% to 20%. CCR7-negative CD45RA+ TemRA cells were combined with CD45RO+ cells to form CD8 memory. For this clone: Its antigen is unidentified.

This receptor was identified in a man between 18 and 29 years old in good health. The sequenced sample consisted of memory CD8+ T cells sorted from blood. Subset given: CD45RO+ cells pooled with CCR7-negative TemRA cells.

CDR3 amino acids: CASSLSTSGRFNEQFF. The CDR3 DNA sequence: TGTGCCAGCAGTTTATCGACTAGCGGGAGGTTCAATGAGCAGTTCTTC. The rearrangement joins TRBV27 to TRBJ2-1, with 13 bases identical to TRBD2. Germline CDR1 is MNHEY and CDR2 is SMNVEV (reference sequence). Unmatched junction bases numbered 2, after V lost 0 bases and J lost 6 bases. This CDR3 contains 16 residues.